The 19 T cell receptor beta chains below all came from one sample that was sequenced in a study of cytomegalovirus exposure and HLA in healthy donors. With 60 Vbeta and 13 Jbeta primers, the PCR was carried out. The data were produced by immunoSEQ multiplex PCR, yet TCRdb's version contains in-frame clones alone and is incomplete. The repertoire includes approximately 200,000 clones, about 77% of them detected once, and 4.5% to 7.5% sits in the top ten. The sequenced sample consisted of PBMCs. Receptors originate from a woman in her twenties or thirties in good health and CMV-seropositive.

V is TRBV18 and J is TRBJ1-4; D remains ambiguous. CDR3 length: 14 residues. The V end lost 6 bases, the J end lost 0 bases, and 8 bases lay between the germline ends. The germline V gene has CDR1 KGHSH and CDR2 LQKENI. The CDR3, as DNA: TGTGCCAGCTCGCGGGGTACAACTAATGAAAAACTGTTTTTT. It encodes CASSRGTTNEKLFF.

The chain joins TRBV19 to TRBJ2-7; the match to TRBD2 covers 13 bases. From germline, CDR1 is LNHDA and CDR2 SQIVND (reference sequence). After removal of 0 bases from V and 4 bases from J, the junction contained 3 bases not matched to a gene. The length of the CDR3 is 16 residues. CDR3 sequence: CASSIDGTSGIYEQYF. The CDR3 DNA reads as TGTGCCAGTAGTATAGACGGGACTAGCGGGATATACGAGCAGTACTTC. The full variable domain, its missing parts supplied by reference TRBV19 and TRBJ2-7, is DGGITQSPKYLFRKEGQNVTLSCEQNLNHDAMYWYRQDPGQGLRLIYYSQIVNDFQKGDIAEGYSVSREKKESFPLTVTSAQKNPTAFYLCASSIDGTSGIYEQYFGPGTRLTVT.

The CDR3 region is CASSDSGAPSTEAFF. The CDR3 DNA sequence: TGTGCCAGCAGTGATTCAGGGGCCCCGAGCACTGAAGCTTTCTTT. The chain links TRBV6-4 to TRBJ1-1; the D gene is possibly TRBD1 (6 bases). The CDR3 consists of 15 residues. Trimming removed 3 bases from V and 4 bases from J, with 15 bases in between. Per germline, CDR1 MRHNA and CDR2 SNTAGT.

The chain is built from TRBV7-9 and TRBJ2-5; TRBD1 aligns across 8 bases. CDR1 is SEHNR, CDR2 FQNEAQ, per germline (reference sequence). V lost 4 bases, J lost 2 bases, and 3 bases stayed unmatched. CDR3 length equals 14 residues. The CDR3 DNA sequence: TGTGCCAGCAGCTCTCAGGGGGCGCAAGAGACCCAGTACTTC. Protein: CASSSQGAQETQYF.

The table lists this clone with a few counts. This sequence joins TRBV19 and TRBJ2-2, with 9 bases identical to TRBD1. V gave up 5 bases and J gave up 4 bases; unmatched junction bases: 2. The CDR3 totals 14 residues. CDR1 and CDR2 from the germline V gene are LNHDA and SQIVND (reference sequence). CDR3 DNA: TGTGCCAGTAGTCAGGACAGGGGCACCGGGGAGCTGTTTTTT. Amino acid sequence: CASSQDRGTGELFF. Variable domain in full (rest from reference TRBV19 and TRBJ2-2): DGGITQSPKYLFRKEGQNVTLSCEQNLNHDAMYWYRQDPGQGLRLIYYSQIVNDFQKGDIAEGYSVSREKKESFPLTVTSAQKNPTAFYLCASSQDRGTGELFFGEGSRLTVL.

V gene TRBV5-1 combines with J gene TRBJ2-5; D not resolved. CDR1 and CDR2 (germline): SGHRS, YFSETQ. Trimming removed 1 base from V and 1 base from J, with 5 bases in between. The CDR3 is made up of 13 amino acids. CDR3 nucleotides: TGCGCCAGCAGCTTGAACTTCCAAGAGACCCAGTACTTC. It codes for CASSLNFQETQYF.

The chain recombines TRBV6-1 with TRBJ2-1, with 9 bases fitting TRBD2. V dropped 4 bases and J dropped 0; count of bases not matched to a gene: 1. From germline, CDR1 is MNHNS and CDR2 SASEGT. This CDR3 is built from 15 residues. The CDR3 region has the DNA TGTGCCAGCAGTGGACTAGCGGCCTCCTACAATGAGCAGTTCTTC. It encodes CASSGLAASYNEQFF.

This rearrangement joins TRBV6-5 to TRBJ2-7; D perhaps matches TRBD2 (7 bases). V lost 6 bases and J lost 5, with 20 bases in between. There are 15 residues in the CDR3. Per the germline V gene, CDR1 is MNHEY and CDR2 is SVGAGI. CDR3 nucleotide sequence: TGTGCCAGCAGCCCGGGGGGCCCGACAACCCACGAGCAGTACTTC. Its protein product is CASSPGGPTTHEQYF.

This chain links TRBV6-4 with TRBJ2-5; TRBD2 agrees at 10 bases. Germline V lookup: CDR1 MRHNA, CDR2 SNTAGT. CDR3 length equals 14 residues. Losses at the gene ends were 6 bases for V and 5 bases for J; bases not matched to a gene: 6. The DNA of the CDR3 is TGTGCCAGCAGCCCGGGACTAGCGTCGGAGACCCAGTACTTC. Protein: CASSPGLASETQYF.

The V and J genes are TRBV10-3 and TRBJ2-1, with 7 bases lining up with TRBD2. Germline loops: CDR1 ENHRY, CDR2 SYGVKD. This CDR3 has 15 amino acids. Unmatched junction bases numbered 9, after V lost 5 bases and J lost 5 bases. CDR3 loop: CAISSGASGDNEQFF. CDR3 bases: TGTGCCATCAGTAGTGGGGCTAGCGGAGACAATGAGCAGTTCTTC.

CDR3 region: CASSGSRGSTDTQYF. The DNA of the CDR3 is TGTGCCAGCAGTGGGAGCCGGGGGAGCACAGATACGCAGTATTTT. The chain uses TRBV2 and TRBJ2-3; D is possibly TRBD2 (6 bases). Germline V gene data show CDR1 as SNHLY and CDR2 as FYNNEI. CDR3 length: 15 amino acids. Trimming stripped 4 bases from V and 0 bases from J, with 11 bases between.

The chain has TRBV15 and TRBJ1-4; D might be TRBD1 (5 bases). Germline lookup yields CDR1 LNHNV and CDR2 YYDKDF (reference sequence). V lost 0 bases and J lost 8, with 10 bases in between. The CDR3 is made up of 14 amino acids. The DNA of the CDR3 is TGTGCCACCAGCAGAGAGGGGCGTGGGGAAAAACTGTTTTTT. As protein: CATSREGRGEKLFF.

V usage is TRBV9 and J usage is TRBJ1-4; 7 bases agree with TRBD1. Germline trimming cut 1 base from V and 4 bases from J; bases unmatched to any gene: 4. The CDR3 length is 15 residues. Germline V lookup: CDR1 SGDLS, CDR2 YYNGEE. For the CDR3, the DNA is TGTGCCAGCAGCGTACAGGGGACAGATAATGAAAAACTGTTTTTT. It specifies CASSVQGTDNEKLFF.

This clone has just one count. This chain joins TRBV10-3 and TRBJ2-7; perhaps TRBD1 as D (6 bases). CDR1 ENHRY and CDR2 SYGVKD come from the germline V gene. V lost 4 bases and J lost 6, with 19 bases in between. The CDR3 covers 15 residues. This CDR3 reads CAISGRRTDGSEQYF. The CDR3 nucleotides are TGTGCCATCAGTGGCCGCAGGACAGACGGCTCCGAGCAGTACTTC.

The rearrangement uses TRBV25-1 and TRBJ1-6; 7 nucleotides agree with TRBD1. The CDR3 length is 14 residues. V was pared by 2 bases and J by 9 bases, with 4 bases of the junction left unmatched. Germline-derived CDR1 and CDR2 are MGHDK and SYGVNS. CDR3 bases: TGTGCCAGCAGTGAAGTAGGGGGCGGTTCACCCCTCCACTTT. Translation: CASSEVGGGSPLHF.

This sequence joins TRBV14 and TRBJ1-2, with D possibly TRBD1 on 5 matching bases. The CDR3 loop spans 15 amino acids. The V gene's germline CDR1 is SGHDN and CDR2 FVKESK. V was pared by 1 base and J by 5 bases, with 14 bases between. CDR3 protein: CASSQGGAKRYGYTF. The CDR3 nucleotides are TGTGCCAGCAGCCAAGGGGGCGCAAAGAGATATGGCTACACCTTC.

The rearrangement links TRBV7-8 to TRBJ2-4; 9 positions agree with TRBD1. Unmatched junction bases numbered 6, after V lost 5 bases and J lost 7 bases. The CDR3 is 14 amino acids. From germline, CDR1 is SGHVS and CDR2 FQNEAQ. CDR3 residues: CASSARDRANIQYF. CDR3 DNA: TGTGCCAGCAGCGCCAGGGACAGGGCGAACATTCAGTACTTC. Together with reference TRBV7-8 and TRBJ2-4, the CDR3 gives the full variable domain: GAGVSQSPRYKVAKRGQDVALRCDPISGHVSLFWYQQALGQGPEFLTYFQNEAQLDKSGLPSDRFFAERPEGSVSTLKIQRTQQEDSAVYLCASSARDRANIQYFGAGTRLSVL.

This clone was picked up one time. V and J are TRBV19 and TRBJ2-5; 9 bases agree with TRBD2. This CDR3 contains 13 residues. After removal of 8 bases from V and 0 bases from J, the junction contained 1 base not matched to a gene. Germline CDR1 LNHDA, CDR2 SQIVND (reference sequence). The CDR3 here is CASAGGHQETQYF. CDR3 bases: TGTGCCAGTGCGGGGGGGCACCAAGAGACCCAGTACTTC.

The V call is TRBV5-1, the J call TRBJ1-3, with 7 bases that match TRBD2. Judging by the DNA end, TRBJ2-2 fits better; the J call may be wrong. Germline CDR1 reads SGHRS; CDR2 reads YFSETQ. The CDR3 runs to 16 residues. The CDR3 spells CASSLVGLINTGELFF. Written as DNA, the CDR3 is TGCGCCAGCAGCTTGGTGGGACTAATCAACACCGGGGAGCTGTTTTTT.